Listed here are 8 T cell receptor beta chains from one sample, sequenced in a study of human T cells and chemical hapten exposure (dated by TCRdb to the early 2020s). The time point label corresponds to: patch test 1, 2 weeks after DPC sensitization. The treatment or condition tag for this specimen amounts to: therapeutic diphenylcyclopropenone sensitization with weekly scalp DPC. Library preparation employed RACE. Sequenced using a NextSeq 500. TCRdb redid the processing of the public reads, applying fastp at Q25 and MiXCR, and retained in-frame beta chains. Each CDR3 protein appears once, grouped with its most common genes and DNA. The sample data list 300,000 to 400,000 distinct CDR3 sequences, and approximately 6.3% of these were observed just once. The top ten hold less than 10% of the sample. Sequenced here: whole blood, sampled in connection with sensitization to the hapten diphenylcyclopropenone (DPC). The source of these receptors is a woman between 18 and 29 years old with alopecia areata. Some clones in this sample may be carry-over from other donors' samples.

This clonotype was seen a few times. The gene calls are TRBV11-3 and TRBJ2-1, with 11 bases identical to TRBD1. The V and J ends lost 5 bases and 12 bases, in that order; junction bases with no gene match: 9. The CDR3 has 14 amino acids. Germline V CDR1 and CDR2: SGHNT, YENEEA. In nucleotides, the CDR3 is TGTGCCAGCAGCCCCGGGACAGGGGGGTTGAGGCAGTTCTTC. It codes for CASSPGTGGLRQFF.

The table lists this clonotype with a few counts. The V call is TRBV20-1, the J call TRBJ1-2, with TRBD1 identical over 7 bases. Looked up from germline, CDR1 is DFQATT and CDR2 is SNEGSKA (reference sequence). The J segment lost 5 bases and the V segment lost 3 bases, leaving 12 bases of the junction unmatched. CDR3 length: 15 residues. The CDR3 loop reads CSARDLPGTEYGYTF. The CDR3 DNA reads as TGCAGTGCTAGGGACCTACCAGGGACAGAGTATGGCTACACCTTC.

At least ten counts were recorded for this clonotype. This sequence joins TRBV2 and TRBJ2-3; weak D call: TRBD2 (6 bases). Germline CDR1 SNHLY, CDR2 FYNNEI. This CDR3 has 13 residues. V dropped 8 bases and J dropped 7 bases, with 16 bases sitting between them. The CDR3 here is CASYEAGRNTQYF. As DNA, the CDR3 is TGTGCCAGCTACGAGGCAGGGAGGAATACGCAGTATTTT.

The V and J genes are TRBV27 and TRBJ2-2; 9 positions match TRBD2. Looked up from germline, CDR1 is MNHEY and CDR2 is SMNVEV (reference sequence). V was clipped by 8 bases and J by 9 bases; unmatched bases: 4. The CDR3 has 12 amino acids. For the CDR3, the DNA is TGTGCCAGCGCTAGCGGGGCCAGGGAGCTGTTTTTT. This translates into CASASGARELFF.

This clonotype showed up many times. This chain connects TRBV20-1 to TRBJ2-1, with no clear D. Looked up from germline, CDR1 is DFQATT and CDR2 is SNEGSKA (reference sequence). The length of the CDR3 is 13 residues. The ends were cut back, 3 bases at V and 0 bases at J, with 6 bases in the middle. The CDR3 sequence: CSARPVSYNEQFF. In DNA, the CDR3 is TGCAGTGCTAGGCCAGTCTCCTACAATGAGCAGTTCTTC.

In this sample, this clonotype turned up a few times. The chain has TRBV20-1 and TRBJ2-1; D is possibly TRBD1 (6 bases). The CDR3 loop spans 13 amino acids. Germline V gives CDR1 DFQATT, CDR2 SNEGSKA (reference sequence). Here the CDR3 reads CSSEDSTGTEQFF. CDR3 coding DNA: TGCAGCTCAGAAGACAGTACAGGGACCGAGCAGTTCTTC.

This clonotype was counted at least ten times. The genes are TRBV5-1 and TRBJ1-5, with D possibly TRBD1 on 5 matching bases. V was cut by 5 bases and J by 4 bases, with 13 bases left in between. The CDR3 length is 14 residues. Germline-derived CDR1 and CDR2 are SGHRS and YFSETQ. In nucleotides, the CDR3 is TGCGCCAGCAGTCCTGGGACGGGGAATCAGCCCCAGCATTTT. It codes for CASSPGTGNQPQHF.

The chain is built from TRBV5-6 and TRBJ1-1, with 8 positions matching TRBD1. The CDR3 is 15 residues long. Losses at the gene ends were 2 bases for V and 7 bases for J; bases not matched to a gene: 10. Germline V gives CDR1 SGHDT, CDR2 YYEEEE. The CDR3 DNA sequence: TGTGCCAGCAGCTTACAGGACAGGGCCGGGGGTGAAGCTTTCTTT. Protein: CASSLQDRAGGEAFF. Complete variable domain (other parts from reference TRBV5-6 and TRBJ1-1): DAGVTQSPTHLIKTRGQQVTLRCSPKSGHDTVSWYQQALGQGPQFIFQYYEEEERQRGNFPDRFSGHQFPNYSSELNVNALLLGDSALYLCASSLQDRAGGEAFFGQGTRLTVV.